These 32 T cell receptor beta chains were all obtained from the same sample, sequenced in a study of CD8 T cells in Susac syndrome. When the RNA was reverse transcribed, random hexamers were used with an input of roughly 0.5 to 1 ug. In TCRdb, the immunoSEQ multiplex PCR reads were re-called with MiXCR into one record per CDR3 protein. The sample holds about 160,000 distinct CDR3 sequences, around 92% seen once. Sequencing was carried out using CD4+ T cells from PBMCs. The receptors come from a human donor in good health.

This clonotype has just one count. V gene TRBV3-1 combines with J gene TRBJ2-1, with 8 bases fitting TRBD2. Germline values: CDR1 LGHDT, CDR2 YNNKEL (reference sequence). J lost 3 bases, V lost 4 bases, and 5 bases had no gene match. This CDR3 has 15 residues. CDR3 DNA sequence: TGTGCCAGCAGCCCCCTCCGGGAGGGCTACAATGAGCAGTTCTTC. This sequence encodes CASSPLREGYNEQFF.

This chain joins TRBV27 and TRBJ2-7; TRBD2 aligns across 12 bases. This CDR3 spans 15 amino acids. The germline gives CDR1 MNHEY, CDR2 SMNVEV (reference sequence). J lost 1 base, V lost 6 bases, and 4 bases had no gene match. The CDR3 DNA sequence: TGTGCCAGCAGCCTAGCGGGAGGGCGTTCCTACGAGCAGTACTTC. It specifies CASSLAGGRSYEQYF.

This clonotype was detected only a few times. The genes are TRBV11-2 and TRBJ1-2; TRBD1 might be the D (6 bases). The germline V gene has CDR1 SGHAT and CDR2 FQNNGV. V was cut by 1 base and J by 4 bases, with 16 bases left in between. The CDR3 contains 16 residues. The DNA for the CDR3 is TGTGCCAGCAGCTTAGGGGGAGGACAGCTAATCTATGGCTACACCTTC. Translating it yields CASSLGGGQLIYGYTF.

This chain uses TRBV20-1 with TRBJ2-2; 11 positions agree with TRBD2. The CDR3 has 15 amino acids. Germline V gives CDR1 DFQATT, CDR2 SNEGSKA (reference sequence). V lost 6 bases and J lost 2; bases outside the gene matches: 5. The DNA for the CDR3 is TGCAGTGCAATCGGGACTAGCGGAAACACCGGGGAGCTGTTTTTT. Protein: CSAIGTSGNTGELFF.

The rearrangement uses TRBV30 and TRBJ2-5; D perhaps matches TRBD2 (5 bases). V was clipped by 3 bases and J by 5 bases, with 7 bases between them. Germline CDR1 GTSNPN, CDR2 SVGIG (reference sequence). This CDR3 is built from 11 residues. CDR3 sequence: CAWRRRETQYF. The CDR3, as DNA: TGTGCCTGGAGACGGAGGGAGACCCAGTACTTC.

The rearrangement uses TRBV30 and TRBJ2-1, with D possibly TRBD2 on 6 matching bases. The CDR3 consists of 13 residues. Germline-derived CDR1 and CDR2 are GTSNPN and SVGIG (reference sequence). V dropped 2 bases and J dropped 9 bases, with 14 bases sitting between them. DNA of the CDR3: TGTGCCTGGAGTTGGGGGGTGGAGGGTGAGCAGTTCTTC. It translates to CAWSWGVEGEQFF.

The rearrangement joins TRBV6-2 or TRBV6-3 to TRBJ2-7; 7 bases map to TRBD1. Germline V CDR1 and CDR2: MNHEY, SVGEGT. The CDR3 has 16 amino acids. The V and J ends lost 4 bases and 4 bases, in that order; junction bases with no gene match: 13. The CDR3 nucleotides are TGTGCCAGCAGTTCTCAAAGTCCGGGACAGCAATACGAGCAGTACTTC. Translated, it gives CASSSQSPGQQYEQYF.

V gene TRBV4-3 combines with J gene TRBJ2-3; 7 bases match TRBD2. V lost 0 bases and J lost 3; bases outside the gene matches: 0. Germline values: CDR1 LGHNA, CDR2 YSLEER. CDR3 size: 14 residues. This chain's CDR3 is CASSQELATDTQYF. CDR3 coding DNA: TGCGCCAGCAGCCAAGAACTAGCGACAGATACGCAGTATTTT.

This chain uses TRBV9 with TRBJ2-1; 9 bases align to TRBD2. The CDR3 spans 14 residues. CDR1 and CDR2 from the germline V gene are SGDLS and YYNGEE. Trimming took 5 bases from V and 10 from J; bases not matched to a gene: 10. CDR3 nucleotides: TGTGCCAGCAGATCCACCCTGGCGGGAGGGGAGCAGTTCTTC. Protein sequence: CASRSTLAGGEQFF. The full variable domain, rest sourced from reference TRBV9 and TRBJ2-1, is DSGVTQTPKHLITATGQRVTLRCSPRSGDLSVYWYQQSLDQGLQFLIQYYNGEERAKGNILERFSAQQFPDLHSELNLSSLELGDSALYFCASRSTLAGGEQFFGPGTRLTVL.

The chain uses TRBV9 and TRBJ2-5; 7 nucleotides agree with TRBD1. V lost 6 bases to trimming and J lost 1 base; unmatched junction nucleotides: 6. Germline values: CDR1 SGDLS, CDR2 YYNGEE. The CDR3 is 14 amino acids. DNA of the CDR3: TGTGCCAGCAACACAGGACAGGTCCAAGAGACCCAGTACTTC. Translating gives CASNTGQVQETQYF. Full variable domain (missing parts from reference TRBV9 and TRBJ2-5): DSGVTQTPKHLITATGQRVTLRCSPRSGDLSVYWYQQSLDQGLQFLIQYYNGEERAKGNILERFSAQQFPDLHSELNLSSLELGDSALYFCASNTGQVQETQYFGPGTRLLVL.

This CDR3 is CSAPDRGDWSNQPQHF. DNA of the CDR3: TGCAGTGCGCCGGACAGGGGCGATTGGAGCAATCAGCCCCAGCATTTT. The J gene is TRBJ1-5, the V gene TRBV20-1, with 9 bases that match TRBD1. V lost 6 bases and J lost 1; bases outside the gene matches: 10. The CDR3 is 16 residues long. The germline V gene has CDR1 DFQATT and CDR2 SNEGSKA (reference sequence).

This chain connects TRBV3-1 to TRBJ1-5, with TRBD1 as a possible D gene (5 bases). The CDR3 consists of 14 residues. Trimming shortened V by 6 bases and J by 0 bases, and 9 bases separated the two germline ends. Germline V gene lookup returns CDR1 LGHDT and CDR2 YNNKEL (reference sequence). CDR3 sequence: CASSRQFSNQPQHF. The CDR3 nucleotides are TGTGCCAGCAGTAGACAGTTTAGCAATCAGCCCCAGCATTTT. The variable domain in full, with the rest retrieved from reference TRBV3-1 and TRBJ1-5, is DTAVSQTPKYLVTQMGNDKSIKCEQNLGHDTMYWYKQDSKKFLKIMFSYNNKELIINETVPNRFSPKSPDKAHLNLHINSLELGDSAVYFCASSRQFSNQPQHFGDGTRLSIL.

The CDR3 is CASSPHETQYF. In nucleotides, the CDR3 is TGTGCCAGCAGCCCCCACGAGACCCAGTACTTC. The chain uses TRBV11-2 and TRBJ2-5; D gene unclear. This CDR3 is 11 amino acids long. Germline loops: CDR1 SGHAT, CDR2 FQNNGV. V lost 5 bases and J 5 bases, leaving 6 bases between the germline ends.

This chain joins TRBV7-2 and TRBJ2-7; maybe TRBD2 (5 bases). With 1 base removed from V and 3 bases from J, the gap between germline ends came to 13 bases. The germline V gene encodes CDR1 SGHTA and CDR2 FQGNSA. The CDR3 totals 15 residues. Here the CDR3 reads CASSLGGSGRYEQYF. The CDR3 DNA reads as TGTGCCAGCAGCTTAGGAGGGAGCGGCCGCTACGAGCAGTACTTC.

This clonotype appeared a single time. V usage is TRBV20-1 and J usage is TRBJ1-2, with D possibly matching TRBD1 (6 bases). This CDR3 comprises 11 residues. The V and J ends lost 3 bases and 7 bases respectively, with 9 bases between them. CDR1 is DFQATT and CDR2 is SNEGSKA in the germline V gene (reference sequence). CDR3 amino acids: CSAREGVGYTF. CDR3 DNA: TGCAGTGCTAGGGAGGGGGTTGGCTACACCTTC.

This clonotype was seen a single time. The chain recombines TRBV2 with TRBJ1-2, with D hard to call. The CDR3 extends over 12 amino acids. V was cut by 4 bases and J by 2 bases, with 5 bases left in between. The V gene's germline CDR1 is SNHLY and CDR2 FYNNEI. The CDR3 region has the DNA TGTGCCAGCAGTGTCAGGAACTATGGCTACACCTTC. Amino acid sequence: CASSVRNYGYTF.

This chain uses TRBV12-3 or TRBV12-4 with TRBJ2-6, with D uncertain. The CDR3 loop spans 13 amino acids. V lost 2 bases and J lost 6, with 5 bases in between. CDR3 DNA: TGTGCCAGCAGTTTAAGCCAGGCCAACGTCCTGACTTTC. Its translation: CASSLSQANVLTF.

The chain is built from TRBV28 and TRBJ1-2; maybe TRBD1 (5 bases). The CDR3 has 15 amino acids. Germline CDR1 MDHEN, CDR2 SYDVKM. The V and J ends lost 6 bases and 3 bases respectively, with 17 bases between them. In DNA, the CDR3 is TGTGCCAGCAGCCTCGGGACCCCCGAGCACTATGGCTACACCTTC. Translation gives CASSLGTPEHYGYTF.

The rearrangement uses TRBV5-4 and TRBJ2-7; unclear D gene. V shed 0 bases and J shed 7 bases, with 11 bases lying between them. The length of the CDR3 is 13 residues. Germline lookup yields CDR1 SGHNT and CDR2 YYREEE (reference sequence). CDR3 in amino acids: CASSLDYRGEQYF. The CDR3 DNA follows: TGTGCCAGCAGCTTGGACTATCGTGGGGAGCAGTACTTC. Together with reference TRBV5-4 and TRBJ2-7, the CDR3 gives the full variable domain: ETGVTQSPTHLIKTRGQQVTLRCSSQSGHNTVSWYQQALGQGPQFIFQYYREEENGRGNFPPRFSGLQFPNYSSELNVNALELDDSALYLCASSLDYRGEQYFGPGTRLTVT.

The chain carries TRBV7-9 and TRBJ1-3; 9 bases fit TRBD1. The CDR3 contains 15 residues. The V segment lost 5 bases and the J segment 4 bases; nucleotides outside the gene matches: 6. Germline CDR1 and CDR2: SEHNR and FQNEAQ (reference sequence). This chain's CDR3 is CASSPVGTGGNTIYF. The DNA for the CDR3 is TGTGCCAGCAGCCCAGTTGGGACAGGGGGAAACACCATATATTTT. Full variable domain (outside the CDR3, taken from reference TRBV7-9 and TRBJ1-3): DTGVSQNPRHKITKRGQNVTFRCDPISEHNRLYWYRQTLGQGPEFLTYFQNEAQLEKSRLLSDRFSAERPKGSFSTLEIQRTEQGDSAMYLCASSPVGTGGNTIYFGEGSWLTVV.

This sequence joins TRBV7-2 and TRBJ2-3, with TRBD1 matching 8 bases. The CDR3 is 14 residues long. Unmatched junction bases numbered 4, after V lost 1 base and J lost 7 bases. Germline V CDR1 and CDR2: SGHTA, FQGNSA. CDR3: CASSLVTGGNTQYF. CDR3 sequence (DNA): TGTGCCAGCAGCTTAGTTACAGGGGGAAATACGCAGTATTTT.

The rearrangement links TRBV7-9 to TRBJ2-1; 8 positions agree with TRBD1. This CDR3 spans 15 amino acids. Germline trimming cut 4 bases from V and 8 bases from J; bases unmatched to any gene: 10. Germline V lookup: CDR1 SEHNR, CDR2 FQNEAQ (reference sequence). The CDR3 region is CASSSPRTGSDEQFF. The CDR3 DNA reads TGTGCCAGCAGCTCTCCCAGGACAGGGAGCGATGAGCAGTTCTTC.

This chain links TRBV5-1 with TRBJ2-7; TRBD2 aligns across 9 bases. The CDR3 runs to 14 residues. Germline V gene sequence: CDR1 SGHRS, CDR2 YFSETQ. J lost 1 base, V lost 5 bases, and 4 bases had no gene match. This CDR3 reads CASRFTSGSYEQYF. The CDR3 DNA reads TGCGCCAGCAGGTTCACTAGCGGGTCCTACGAGCAGTACTTC.

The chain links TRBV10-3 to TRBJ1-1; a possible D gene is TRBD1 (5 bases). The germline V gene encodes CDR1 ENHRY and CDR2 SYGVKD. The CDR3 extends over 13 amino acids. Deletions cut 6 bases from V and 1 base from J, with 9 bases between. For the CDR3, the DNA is TGTGCCATCAGACCCACAGGGAACACTGAAGCTTTCTTT. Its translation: CAIRPTGNTEAFF.

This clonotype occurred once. The CDR3 region is CASSFNRVSYEQYF. The CDR3 DNA reads as TGTGCCAGCAGCTTCAACAGGGTCTCCTACGAGCAGTACTTC. The V and J genes are TRBV13 and TRBJ2-7, with D maybe TRBD1 (6 bases). This CDR3 has 14 residues. The germline gives CDR1 PRHDT, CDR2 FYEKMQ (reference sequence). Trimming stripped 3 bases from V and 0 bases from J, with 9 bases between.

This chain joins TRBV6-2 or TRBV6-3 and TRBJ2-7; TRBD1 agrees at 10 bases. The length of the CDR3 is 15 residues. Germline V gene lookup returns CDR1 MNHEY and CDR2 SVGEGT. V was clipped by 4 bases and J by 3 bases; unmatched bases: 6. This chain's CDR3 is CASSFPGQGNYEQYF. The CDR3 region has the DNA TGTGCCAGCAGTTTTCCGGGACAGGGGAACTACGAGCAGTACTTC.

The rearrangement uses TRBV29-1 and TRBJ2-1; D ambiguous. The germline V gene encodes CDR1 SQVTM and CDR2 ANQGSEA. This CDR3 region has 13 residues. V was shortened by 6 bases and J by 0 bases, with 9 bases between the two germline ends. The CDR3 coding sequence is TGCAGCGTACTATTAAGCTCCTACAATGAGCAGTTCTTC. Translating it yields CSVLLSSYNEQFF.

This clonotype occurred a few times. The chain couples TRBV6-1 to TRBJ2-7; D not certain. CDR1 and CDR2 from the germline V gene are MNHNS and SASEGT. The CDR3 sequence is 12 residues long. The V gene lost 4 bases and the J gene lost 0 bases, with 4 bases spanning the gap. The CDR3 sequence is CASSADSYEQYF. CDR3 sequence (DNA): TGTGCCAGCAGTGCAGACTCCTACGAGCAGTACTTC.

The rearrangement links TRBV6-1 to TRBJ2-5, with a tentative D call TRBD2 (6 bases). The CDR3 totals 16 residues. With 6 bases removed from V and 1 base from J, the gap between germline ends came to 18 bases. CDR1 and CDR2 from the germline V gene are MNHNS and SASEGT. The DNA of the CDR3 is TGTGCCAGCAGCGGAGGAGGGGTGACAGTCCAAGAGACCCAGTACTTC. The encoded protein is CASSGGGVTVQETQYF.

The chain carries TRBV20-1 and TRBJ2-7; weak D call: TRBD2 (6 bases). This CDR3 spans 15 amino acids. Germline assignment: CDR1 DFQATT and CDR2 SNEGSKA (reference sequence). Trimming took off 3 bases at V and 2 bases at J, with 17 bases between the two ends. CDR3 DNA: TGCAGTGCTAGGCCAGCTCGGGGGATAACCTACGAGCAGTACTTC. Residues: CSARPARGITYEQYF.

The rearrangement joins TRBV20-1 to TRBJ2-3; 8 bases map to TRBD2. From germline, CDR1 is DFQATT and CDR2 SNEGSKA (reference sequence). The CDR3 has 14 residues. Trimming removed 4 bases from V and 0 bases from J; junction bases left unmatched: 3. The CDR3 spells CSAKKRESTDTQYF. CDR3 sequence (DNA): TGCAGTGCTAAGAAGCGGGAGAGCACAGATACGCAGTATTTT.

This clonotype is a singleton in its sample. CDR3 protein: CASSLGGLEETQYF. CDR3 bases: TGTGCCAGCAGCTTAGGAGGACTAGAAGAGACCCAGTACTTC. The chain combines TRBV7-2 with TRBJ2-5, with 7 bases fitting TRBD2. Germline V CDR1 and CDR2: SGHTA, FQGNSA. V lost 1 base, J lost 3 bases, and 2 bases stayed unmatched. There are 14 residues in the CDR3. Drawing the rest from reference TRBV7-2 and TRBJ2-5, the complete variable domain is GAGVSQSPSNKVTEKGKDVELRCDPISGHTALYWYRQSLGQGLEFLIYFQGNSAPDKSGLPSDRFSAERTGGSVSTLTIQRTQQEDSAVYLCASSLGGLEETQYFGPGTRLLVL.